Presented here are 29 T cell receptor beta chains from one specimen sequenced in a study of cytomegalovirus exposure and HLA in healthy donors. Use of 60 Vbeta and 13 Jbeta primers characterized the PCR. The table came from immunoSEQ multiplex PCR; TCRdb's copy has only in-frame clones and leaves some out. This sample has under 250,000 clones; around 80% occur once, and the top ten carry 0.6% to 0.7%. Sequenced input: PBMCs. These receptors originate from a man aged 18 to 30 in good health and CMV-seronegative.

The DNA of the CDR3 is TGTGCCAGCAGCCCCAGCTCTGGGGGGAACTCCTACAATGAGCAGTTCTTC. This codes for CASSPSSGGNSYNEQFF. The J gene is TRBJ2-1, the V gene TRBV25-1; perhaps TRBD2 as D (6 bases). Trimming took 6 bases from V and 0 from J, leaving 18 bases between them. The CDR3 contains 17 residues. CDR1 and CDR2 (germline): MGHDK, SYGVNS. The variable domain in full, with the rest retrieved from reference TRBV25-1 and TRBJ2-1, is EADIYQTPRYLVIGTGKKITLECSQTMGHDKMYWYQQDPGMELHLIHYSYGVNSTEKGDLSSESTVSRIRTEHFPLTLESARPSHTSQYLCASSPSSGGNSYNEQFFGPGTRLTVL.

This clone was picked up a small number of times. The gene calls are TRBV6-1 and TRBJ1-3, with D possibly matching TRBD1 (6 bases). The length of the CDR3 is 15 residues. V lost 3 bases, J lost 5 bases, and 14 bases lay in between. Germline CDR1 reads MNHNS; CDR2 reads SASEGT. The CDR3 sequence is CASSDPGQGRNTIYF. The CDR3 coding sequence is TGTGCCAGCAGTGACCCGGGACAAGGAAGAAACACCATATATTTT.

The chain has TRBV6-6 and TRBJ2-5; no definite D call. Trimming removed 0 bases from V and 4 bases from J, with 9 bases in between. This CDR3 comprises 14 residues. Germline V gene data show CDR1 as MNHNY and CDR2 as SVGAGI (reference sequence). The chain's CDR3 is CASSYSISRETQYF. Here the CDR3 DNA reads TGTGCCAGCAGTTACTCGATTAGTAGAGAGACCCAGTACTTC.

This rearrangement joins TRBV7-8 to TRBJ1-5; 8 nucleotides align to TRBD1. Looked up from germline, CDR1 is SGHVS and CDR2 is FQNEAQ. With V trimmed by 5 bases and J by 5 bases, 5 bases remained unmatched. This CDR3 contains 14 residues. The CDR3 sequence: CASSQLTGDQPQHF. The CDR3 nucleotides are TGTGCCAGCAGCCAGCTGACAGGGGATCAGCCCCAGCATTTT.

The chain combines TRBV5-1 with TRBJ2-1; 10 bases map to TRBD1. Germline CDR1 reads SGHRS; CDR2 reads YFSETQ. CDR3 length equals 14 residues. The trim removed 2 bases at V and 7 bases at J, leaving 3 bases unmatched. The CDR3 here is CASSFDRGQNEQFF. DNA of the CDR3: TGCGCCAGCAGCTTCGACAGGGGGCAGAATGAGCAGTTCTTC.

The rearrangement joins TRBV14 to TRBJ2-7; tentative D call: TRBD1 (6 bases). Germline assignment: CDR1 SGHDN and CDR2 FVKESK. This CDR3 comprises 15 residues. Trimming removed 2 bases at V and 6 bases at J, with 17 bases between. Here the CDR3 DNA reads TGTGCCAGCAGCCAACCAACAGGGCCAGTAAGCGAGCAGTACTTC. Protein product: CASSQPTGPVSEQYF.

This rearrangement joins TRBV4-1 to TRBJ2-1; D perhaps matches TRBD1 (7 bases). CDR3 length: 16 residues. Trimming stripped 3 bases from V and 3 bases from J, with 15 bases between. In germline, CDR1 is MGHRA, CDR2 YSYEKL. The CDR3 spells CASSHPRQGLYNEQFF. Written as DNA, the CDR3 is TGCGCCAGCAGCCACCCGAGACAGGGACTCTACAATGAGCAGTTCTTC.

The rearrangement uses TRBV27 and TRBJ2-7; 9 bases match TRBD2. V shed 0 bases and J 5 bases; nucleotides not matched to a gene: 5. Germline V lookup: CDR1 MNHEY, CDR2 SMNVEV (reference sequence). The CDR3 contains 15 residues. The CDR3 sequence: CASSLSGLAMHEQYF. CDR3 sequence (DNA): TGTGCCAGCAGTTTATCGGGACTAGCAATGCACGAGCAGTACTTC.

The V call is TRBV5-1, the J call TRBJ2-2; 11 nucleotides agree with TRBD2. The CDR3 contains 16 residues. The ends lost 4 bases at V and 2 bases at J; junction bases unmatched: 4. The germline gives CDR1 SGHRS, CDR2 YFSETQ. The CDR3 sequence is CASSRGTSGNTGELFF. Written as DNA, the CDR3 is TGCGCCAGCAGCAGGGGGACTAGCGGAAACACCGGGGAGCTGTTTTTT.

The chain is built from TRBV9 and TRBJ2-1, with TRBD1 identical over 9 bases. In germline, CDR1 is SGDLS, CDR2 YYNGEE. There are 13 residues in the CDR3. Germline trimming cut 3 bases from V and 12 bases from J; bases unmatched to any gene: 7. CDR3: CASSGGQGTGQFF. The CDR3, as DNA: TGTGCCAGCAGCGGGGGACAGGGAACGGGGCAGTTCTTC.

About this clone itself: The limits of the CDR3 on the DNA are not certain, so only TCRdb's listed CDR3 is given. The chain couples TRBV29-1 to TRBJ2-5; the table's D call of TRBD1 was not tested on the DNA. The CDR3 spans 16 residues, counting both ends. The germline V gene has CDR1 SQVTM and CDR2 ANQGSEA. The CDR3 protein is CSVEEIRGQYVGTQYF.

The table lists this clone with a few counts. The V call is TRBV9, the J call TRBJ2-3; TRBD2 matches 11 bases. The germline CDR1 and CDR2 sequences are SGDLS and YYNGEE. The CDR3 consists of 18 residues. V was clipped by 6 bases and J by 0 bases; unmatched bases: 12. The CDR3 reads CASTPGLAVRASTDTQYF. The DNA for the CDR3 is TGTGCCAGCACTCCGGGACTAGCGGTTCGAGCTAGCACAGATACGCAGTATTTT. Full variable domain (outside the CDR3, taken from reference TRBV9 and TRBJ2-3): DSGVTQTPKHLITATGQRVTLRCSPRSGDLSVYWYQQSLDQGLQFLIQYYNGEERAKGNILERFSAQQFPDLHSELNLSSLELGDSALYFCASTPGLAVRASTDTQYFGPGTRLTVL.

The chain uses TRBV19 and TRBJ1-2; D is perhaps TRBD1 (5 bases). The CDR3 is 15 residues long. Between the trimmed V and J ends, which lost 6 bases and 4 bases, there was a span of 18 bases. Per the germline V gene, CDR1 is LNHDA and CDR2 is SQIVND (reference sequence). CDR3 bases: TGTGCCAGTAGCACGACTCTTGGGGCCACCTATGGCTACACCTTC. Protein product: CASSTTLGATYGYTF.

The chain combines TRBV30 with TRBJ2-2; D perhaps matches TRBD1 (5 bases). The V end was cut by 5 bases, the J end by 7 bases, with 8 bases between. Per germline, CDR1 GTSNPN and CDR2 SVGIG (reference sequence). The CDR3 runs to 11 residues. CDR3 residues: CAWERGGELFF. The DNA for the CDR3 is TGTGCCTGGGAAAGGGGCGGGGAGCTGTTTTTT.

The rearrangement joins TRBV6-5 to TRBJ2-1; a weak D match, TRBD2 (5 bases). The germline V and J ends were trimmed by 9 bases and 1 base, with 16 bases remaining between them. Looked up from germline, CDR1 is MNHEY and CDR2 is SVGAGI. The CDR3 contains 15 residues. Here the CDR3 reads CASYSPRGSYNEQFF. The CDR3 nucleotides read TGTGCCAGTTATTCTCCCCGCGGGTCCTACAATGAGCAGTTCTTC.

The chain links TRBV29-1 to TRBJ2-1; D is possibly TRBD1 (5 bases). The germline gives CDR1 SQVTM, CDR2 ANQGSEA. V was pared by 6 bases and J by 3 bases, with 6 bases between. The CDR3 runs 11 residues. CDR3 in DNA: TGCAGCGTCGACAGCTACAATGAGCAGTTCTTC. Translated: CSVDSYNEQFF.

The rearrangement joins TRBV5-1 to TRBJ1-2; possible D gene TRBD1, 6 bases. CDR1 SGHRS and CDR2 YFSETQ come from the germline V gene. CDR3 length: 14 residues. V lost 2 bases and J 2 bases, leaving 10 bases between the germline ends. CDR3 residues: CASSFSTGNYGYTF. The CDR3 DNA reads as TGCGCCAGCAGCTTCTCTACAGGGAACTATGGCTACACCTTC.

V usage is TRBV6-5 and J usage is TRBJ2-2; 10 nucleotides match TRBD1. This CDR3 has 16 amino acids. Germline CDR1 reads MNHEY; CDR2 reads SVGAGI. V was clipped by 1 base and J by 7 bases; unmatched bases: 6. The CDR3: CASSYYLTGGYGELFF. As DNA, the CDR3 is TGTGCCAGCAGTTACTACCTGACAGGGGGCTACGGGGAGCTGTTTTTT.

This clone was recorded a few times. This rearrangement joins TRBV7-2 to TRBJ1-1; D is unclear. Deletions cut 2 bases from V and 4 bases from J, with 8 bases between. Looked up from germline, CDR1 is SGHTA and CDR2 is FQGNSA. This CDR3 contains 13 residues. This CDR3 reads CASSLLQTTEAFF. CDR3 DNA: TGTGCCAGCAGCTTACTACAGACCACTGAAGCTTTCTTT.

This chain uses TRBV28 with TRBJ2-7; TRBD2 aligns across 10 bases. The ends lost 5 bases at V and 3 bases at J; junction bases unmatched: 7. The CDR3 totals 15 residues. CDR1 and CDR2 (germline): MDHEN, SYDVKM. In DNA form, the CDR3 reads TGTGCCAGCAGTCTAAGGACTAGCGGCTTCTACGAGCAGTACTTC. It encodes CASSLRTSGFYEQYF.

The rearrangement joins TRBV19 to TRBJ2-7; 7 nucleotides align to TRBD1. CDR1 and CDR2 (germline): LNHDA, SQIVND (reference sequence). V shed 4 bases, J shed 2 bases, and the junction held 2 bases outside the gene matches. The CDR3 is made up of 13 amino acids. Written as DNA, the CDR3 is TGTGCCAGTAGTACGGACAGGCCCTACGAGCAGTACTTC. This sequence encodes CASSTDRPYEQYF.

The count of this clone is one. The chain carries TRBV9 and TRBJ1-6; 8 bases fit TRBD1. The germline V gene has CDR1 SGDLS and CDR2 YYNGEE. The CDR3 runs 16 residues. V shed 10 bases, J shed 7 bases, and the junction held 16 bases outside the gene matches. Written as DNA, the CDR3 is TGTGCCGCGACACCCCCTTGGACAGGGAGGAATTCACCCCTCCACTTT. This gives the protein CAATPPWTGRNSPLHF.

This rearrangement joins TRBV2 to TRBJ1-1; 8 nucleotides match TRBD1. CDR3 length: 13 residues. V lost 8 bases to trimming and J lost 4 bases; unmatched junction nucleotides: 6. Germline CDR1 and CDR2: SNHLY and FYNNEI. CDR3 DNA sequence: TGTGCCAGCTCAACAGGGGGAGTCACTGAAGCTTTCTTT. Translating gives CASSTGGVTEAFF.

This clone was found a few times. The rearrangement links TRBV9 to TRBJ2-5; 10 bases fit TRBD1. The germline V gene encodes CDR1 SGDLS and CDR2 YYNGEE. V gave up 5 bases and J gave up 7 bases; unmatched junction bases: 14. This CDR3 is built from 16 residues. CDR3 sequence reads: CASSSRATGGAGTQYF. The CDR3 bases are TGTGCCAGCAGTTCTAGGGCGACAGGGGGCGCCGGGACCCAGTACTTC.

As concerns this clone: At one of its ends the junction is not consistent with the germline gene, which may arise from a read error. The chain is built from TRBV7-7 and TRBJ2-3, with TRBD1 matching over 7 bases. Germline lookup yields CDR1 SSHAT and CDR2 FNYEAQ (reference sequence). The CDR3 is 13 residues long. CDR3 amino acids: CASSQGDRDTQYF. CDR3 nucleotides: TGTGCTAGCAGCCAAGGGGACAGAGATACGCAGTATTTT.

V is TRBV19 and J is TRBJ1-2; D remains unclear. Deletions cut 0 bases from V and 0 bases from J, with 2 bases between. CDR3 length equals 13 residues. The germline V gene encodes CDR1 LNHDA and CDR2 SQIVND (reference sequence). The CDR3 region has the DNA TGTGCCAGTAGTATAGACACTAACTATGGCTACACCTTC. This sequence encodes CASSIDTNYGYTF.

This clone has just one count. This sequence joins TRBV11-2 and TRBJ2-2, with D maybe TRBD2 (6 bases). Deletions cut 3 bases from V and 3 bases from J, with 8 bases between. The germline V gene has CDR1 SGHAT and CDR2 FQNNGV. The CDR3 runs to 14 residues. Written as DNA, the CDR3 is TGTGCCAGCAGCTTCGGGGGATACACCGGGGAGCTGTTTTTT. Protein product: CASSFGGYTGELFF.

The V gene is TRBV2, the J gene TRBJ2-7; D may be TRBD1 (6 bases). Trimming pared 5 bases from V and 4 bases from J, leaving 15 bases between. Germline CDR1 is SNHLY and CDR2 is FYNNEI. The CDR3 runs to 14 residues. In DNA form, the CDR3 reads TGTGCCAGCAGTACCCAAAGAGGGGGTTACGAGCAGTACTTC. The encoded protein is CASSTQRGGYEQYF.

This chain joins TRBV9 and TRBJ2-7; 11 positions agree with TRBD2. CDR1 and CDR2 from the germline V gene are SGDLS and YYNGEE. V lost 5 bases, J lost 2 bases, and 6 bases stayed unmatched. This CDR3 comprises 15 residues. CDR3 loop: CASSPTSGAAYEQYF. The CDR3 bases are TGTGCCAGCAGTCCGACTAGCGGGGCCGCCTACGAGCAGTACTTC.